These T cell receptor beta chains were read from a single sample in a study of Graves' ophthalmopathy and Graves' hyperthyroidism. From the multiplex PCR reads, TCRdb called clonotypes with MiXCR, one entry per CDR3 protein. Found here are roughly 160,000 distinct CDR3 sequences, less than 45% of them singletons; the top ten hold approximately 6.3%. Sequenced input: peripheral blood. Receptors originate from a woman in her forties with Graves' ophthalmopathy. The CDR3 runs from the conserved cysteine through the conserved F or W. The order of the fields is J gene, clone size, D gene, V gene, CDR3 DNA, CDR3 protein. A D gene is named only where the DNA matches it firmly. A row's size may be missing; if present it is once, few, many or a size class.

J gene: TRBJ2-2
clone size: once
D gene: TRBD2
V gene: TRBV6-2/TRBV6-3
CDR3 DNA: TGTGCCAGCAGCCAGGGACTAGCGGGAGTCGGGGAGCTGTTTTTT
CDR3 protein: CASSQGLAGVGELFF

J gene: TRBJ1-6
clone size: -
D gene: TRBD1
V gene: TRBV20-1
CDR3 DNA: TGCAGTGCCCTTAAACAGGGGGCCTCGATGGGAAATTCACCCCTCCACTTT
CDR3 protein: CSALKQGASMGNSPLHF

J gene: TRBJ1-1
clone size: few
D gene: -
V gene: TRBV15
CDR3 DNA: TGTGCCACCAGCAGAGATGGAACTGAAGCTTTCTTT
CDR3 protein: CATSRDGTEAFF

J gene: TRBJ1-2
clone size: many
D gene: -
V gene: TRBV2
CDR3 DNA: TGTGCCGGACAAGGGACCTTAAGAAACTATGGCTACACCTTC
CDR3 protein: CAGQGTLRNYGYTF

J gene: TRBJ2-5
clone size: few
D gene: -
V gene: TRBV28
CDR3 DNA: TGTGCCAGCAGTCCCGCCGGGACCTCAGAGACCCAGTACTTC
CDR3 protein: CASSPAGTSETQYF

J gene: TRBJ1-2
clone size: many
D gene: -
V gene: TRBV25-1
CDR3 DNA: TGTGCCAGCAGTGAGTCGGGAGACTATGGCTACACCTTC
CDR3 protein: CASSESGDYGYTF

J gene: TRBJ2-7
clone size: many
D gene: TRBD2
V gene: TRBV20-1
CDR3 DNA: TGCAGTGCTCCGATTCTAGCGGGAGGTAGCTACGAGCAGTACTTC
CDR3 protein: CSAPILAGGSYEQYF

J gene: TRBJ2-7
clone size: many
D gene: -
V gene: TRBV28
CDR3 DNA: TGTGCCAGCAGTTTATATCTCGGGACCGCTCCAGGGTACGAGCAGTACTTC
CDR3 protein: CASSLYLGTAPGYEQYF

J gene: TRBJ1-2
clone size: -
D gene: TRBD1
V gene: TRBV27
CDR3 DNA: TGTGCCAGCAGCCTGACCGGACAGGGAGAAGGTGGCTACACCTTC
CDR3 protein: CASSLTGQGEGGYTF

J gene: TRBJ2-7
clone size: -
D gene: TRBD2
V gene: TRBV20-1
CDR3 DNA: TGCAGTGCTAGACAACTAGCGGGAGTCGAGCAGTACTTC
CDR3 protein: CSARQLAGVEQYF

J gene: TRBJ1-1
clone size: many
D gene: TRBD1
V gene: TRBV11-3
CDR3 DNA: TGTGCCAGCAGCGGACAGGGTGAAGCTTTCTTT
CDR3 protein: CASSGQGEAFF

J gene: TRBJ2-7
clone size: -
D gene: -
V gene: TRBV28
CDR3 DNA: TGTGCCAGCACCCCATGGAAGGGGTACGAGCAGTACTTC
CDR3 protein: CASTPWKGYEQYF

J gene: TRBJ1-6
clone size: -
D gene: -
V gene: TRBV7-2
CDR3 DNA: TGTGCCAGCAGCAACACCGGGCGAAATTCACCCCTCCACTTT
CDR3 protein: CASSNTGRNSPLHF

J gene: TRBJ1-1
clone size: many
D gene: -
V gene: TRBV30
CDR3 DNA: TGTGCCTGGGGCCAGTGGGGGGAGGACACTGAAGCTTTCTTT
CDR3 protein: CAWGQWGEDTEAFF

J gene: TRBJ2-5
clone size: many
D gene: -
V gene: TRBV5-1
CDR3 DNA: TGCGCCAGCAGCTCCCAGGGCCAAGAGACCCAGTACTTC
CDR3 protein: CASSSQGQETQYF

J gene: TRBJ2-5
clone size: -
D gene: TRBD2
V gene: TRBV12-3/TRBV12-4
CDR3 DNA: TGTGCCAGCAGCCCTACTAGCGGGGCCAAAGAGACCCAGTACTTC
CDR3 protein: CASSPTSGAKETQYF

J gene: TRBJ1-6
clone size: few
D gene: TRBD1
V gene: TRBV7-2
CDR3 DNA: TGTGCCAGCAGCTTGAGACAGGGGGCAGGTTCACCCCTCCACTTT
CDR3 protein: CASSLRQGAGSPLHF

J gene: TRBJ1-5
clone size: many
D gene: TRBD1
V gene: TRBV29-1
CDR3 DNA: TGCAGCGTGCTGACAGGGGCCCTTGATCAGCCCCAGCATTTT
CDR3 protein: CSVLTGALDQPQHF

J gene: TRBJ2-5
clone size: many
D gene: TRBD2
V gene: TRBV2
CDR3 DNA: TGTGCCAGCAGTGAAGTGGAGGGGAGGGTCGTAGAGACCCAGTACTTC
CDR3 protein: CASSEVEGRVVETQYF

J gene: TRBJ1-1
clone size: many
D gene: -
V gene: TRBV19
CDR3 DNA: TGTGCCAGTAGTATTGGGATTGGGGGCACTGAAGCTTTCTTT
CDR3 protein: CASSIGIGGTEAFF

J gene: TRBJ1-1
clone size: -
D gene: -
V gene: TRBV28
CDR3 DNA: TGTGCCAGCAGTTTATGGAGTCGGGGACGGTTGAACACTGAAGCTTTCTTT
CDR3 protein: CASSLWSRGRLNTEAFF

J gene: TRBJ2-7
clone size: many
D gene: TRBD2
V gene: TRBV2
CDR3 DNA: TGTGCCAGCAGTGAAGCGGGAGGGTCCTACGAGCAGTACTTC
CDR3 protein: CASSEAGGSYEQYF

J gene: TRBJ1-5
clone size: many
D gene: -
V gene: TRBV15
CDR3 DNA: TGTGCCACCAGCAGTTCCACACCGAATCAGCCCCAGCATTTT
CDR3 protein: CATSSSTPNQPQHF

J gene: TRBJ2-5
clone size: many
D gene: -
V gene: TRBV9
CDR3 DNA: TGTGCCAGCAGCGTAGCTTCGGGACCCCAAGAGACCCAGTACTTC
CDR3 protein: CASSVASGPQETQYF

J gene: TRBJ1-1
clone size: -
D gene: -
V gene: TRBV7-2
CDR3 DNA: TGTGCCAGCAGCTTAGTAGTTAGCACTGAAGCTTTCTTT
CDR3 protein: CASSLVVSTEAFF

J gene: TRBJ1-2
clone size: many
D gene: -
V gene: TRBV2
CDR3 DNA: TGTGCCAGCAGTGAACAACCAGGCTATGGCTACACCTTC
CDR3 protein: CASSEQPGYGYTF

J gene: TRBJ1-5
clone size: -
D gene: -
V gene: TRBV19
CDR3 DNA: TGTGCCAGTAGTATAGGGGAGACGGATTATAGCAATCAGCCCCAGCATTTT
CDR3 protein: CASSIGETDYSNQPQHF

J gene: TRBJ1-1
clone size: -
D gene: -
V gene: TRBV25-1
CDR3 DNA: TGTGCCAGCAGCCAAGGTGGACGGCCGAACACTGAAGCTTTCTTT
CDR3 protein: CASSQGGRPNTEAFF

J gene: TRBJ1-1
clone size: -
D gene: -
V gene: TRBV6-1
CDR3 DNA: TGTGCCAGCAGCCCCTCCCCCGGACAGCCCTCAACTGAAGCTTTCTTT
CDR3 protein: CASSPSPGQPSTEAFF

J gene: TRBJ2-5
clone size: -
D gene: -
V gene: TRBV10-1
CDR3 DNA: TGCGCCAGCAGTGAGTCGGGAAAGGCGGGGACCCAGTACTTC
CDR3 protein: CASSESGKAGTQYF

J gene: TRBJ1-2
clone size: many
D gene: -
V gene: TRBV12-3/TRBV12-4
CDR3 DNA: TGTGCCAGCAGTCAATTGCGATATGGCTACACCTTC
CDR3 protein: CASSQLRYGYTF

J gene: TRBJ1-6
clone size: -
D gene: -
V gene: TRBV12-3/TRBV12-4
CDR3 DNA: TGTGCCAGCTCCGCCACAGCGAATAATTCACCCCTCCACTTT
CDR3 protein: CASSATANNSPLHF

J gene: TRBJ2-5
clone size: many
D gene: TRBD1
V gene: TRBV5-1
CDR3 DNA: TGCGCCAGCAGCTTGATGGGACAGGGGAAAGAGACCCAGTACTTC
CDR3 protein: CASSLMGQGKETQYF

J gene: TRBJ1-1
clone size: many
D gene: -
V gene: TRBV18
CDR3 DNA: TGTGCCAGCTCACCAGGGATGGAGGCTTTCTTT
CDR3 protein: CASSPGMEAFF

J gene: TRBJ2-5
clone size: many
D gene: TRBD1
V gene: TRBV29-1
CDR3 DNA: TGCAGCGTTGATGCACAGGGGGCGAGAGAGACCCAGTACTTC
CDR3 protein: CSVDAQGARETQYF

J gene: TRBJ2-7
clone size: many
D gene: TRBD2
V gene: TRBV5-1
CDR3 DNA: TGCGCCAGCAGCTTGGACACTAGCGGGATCTACGAGCAGTACTTC
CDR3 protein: CASSLDTSGIYEQYF

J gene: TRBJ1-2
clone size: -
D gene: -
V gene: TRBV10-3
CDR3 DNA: -
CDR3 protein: CASSTPSDNYGYTF

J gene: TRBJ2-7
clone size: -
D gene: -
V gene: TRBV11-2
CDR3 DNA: TGTGCCAGCAGCGCAGGAGGCTACTCCTACGAGCAGTACTTC
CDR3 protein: CASSAGGYSYEQYF

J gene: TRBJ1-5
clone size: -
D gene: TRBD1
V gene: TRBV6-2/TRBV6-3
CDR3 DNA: TGTGCCAGCAGTTATCGACAGGGAACTGGACAGCCCCAGCATTTT
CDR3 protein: CASSYRQGTGQPQHF

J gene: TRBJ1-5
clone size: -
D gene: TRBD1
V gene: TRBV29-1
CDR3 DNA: TGCAGCGTGGAGGTAGACAGGGATCAGCCCCAGCATTTT
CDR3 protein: CSVEVDRDQPQHF

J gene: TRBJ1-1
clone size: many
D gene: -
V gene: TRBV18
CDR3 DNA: TGTGCCAGCTCACCCAATGATATGAAGAACACTGAAGCTTTCTTT
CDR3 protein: CASSPNDMKNTEAFF

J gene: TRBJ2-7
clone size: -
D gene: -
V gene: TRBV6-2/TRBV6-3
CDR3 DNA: TGTGCCAGCATCCCGGGGGACTCCAGCTCCTACGAGCAGTACTTC
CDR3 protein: CASIPGDSSSYEQYF

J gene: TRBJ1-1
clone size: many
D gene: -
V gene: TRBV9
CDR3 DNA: TGTGCCAGCAGCCCCCAGAACTCCGGGACAGAAGCTTTCTTT
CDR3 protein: CASSPQNSGTEAFF

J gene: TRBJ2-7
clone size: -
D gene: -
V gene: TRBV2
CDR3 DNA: TGTGCCAGCAGCGCCCCTTCCCAAGACAGAATCTACGAGCAGTACTTC
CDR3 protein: CASSAPSQDRIYEQYF